Below are 29 T cell receptor beta chains sequenced from a single sample in a study of identifying expanded T cells in peripheral blood. TCRdb's table, derived via immunoSEQ multiplex PCR, lists solely in-frame clones and lacks some. The repertoire holds about 110,000 clones, with about 89% as singletons. The specimen was blood. These receptor sequences come from a person aged 18 to 70 in good health.

This clone was observed once. The rearrangement uses TRBV4-3 and TRBJ2-7; 12 bases fit TRBD1. The CDR3 length is 15 residues. Germline trimming cut 4 bases from V and 2 bases from J; bases unmatched to any gene: 3. Germline V gene data show CDR1 as LGHNA and CDR2 as YSLEER. The CDR3 here is CASSLRDRGPYEQYF. Written as DNA, the CDR3 is TGCGCCAGCAGCCTCCGGGACAGGGGGCCCTACGAGCAGTACTTC.

V gene TRBV6-5 combines with J gene TRBJ2-3; 10 nucleotides align to TRBD2. The germline V gene encodes CDR1 MNHEY and CDR2 SVGAGI. This CDR3 contains 15 residues. Trimming took 8 bases from V and 5 from J; bases not matched to a gene: 10. The CDR3 reads CASGQSGGAVDTQYF. Written as DNA, the CDR3 is TGTGCCAGCGGACAAAGCGGGGGGGCCGTAGATACGCAGTATTTT.

The chain has TRBV9 and TRBJ2-7; D possibly corresponds to TRBD1 (6 bases). Trimming removed 1 base at V and 4 bases at J, with 15 bases between. Germline V gene lookup returns CDR1 SGDLS and CDR2 YYNGEE. This CDR3 has 15 residues. CDR3 DNA sequence: TGTGCCAGCAGCGTACAGGGGACCAGGGGATACGAGCAGTACTTC. Protein sequence: CASSVQGTRGYEQYF.

This clone was seen once. The CDR3 DNA reads TGTGCCTGGAGTAAAACGGGGGGACAGCCCCAGCATTTT. Its protein product is CAWSKTGGQPQHF. This chain links TRBV30 with TRBJ1-5; possibly TRBD1 for D (5 bases). The CDR3 length is 13 residues. Germline V CDR1 and CDR2: GTSNPN, SVGIG (reference sequence). Trimming removed 2 bases at V and 7 bases at J, with 12 bases between.

This chain connects TRBV7-2 to TRBJ2-7; 9 bases are shared with TRBD1. Germline lookup yields CDR1 SGHTA and CDR2 FQGNSA. Losses at the gene ends were 0 bases for V and 6 bases for J; bases not matched to a gene: 6. The CDR3 consists of 15 residues. CDR3: CASSLAGQGIGEQYF. For the CDR3, the DNA is TGTGCCAGCAGCTTAGCGGGACAGGGTATCGGCGAGCAGTACTTC.

The chain combines TRBV1 with TRBJ1-2. TRBV1 is a pseudogene. The CDR3 loop spans 13 amino acids. The CDR3 region is CTSPTSGIHGYTF. The CDR3 region has the DNA TGCACCAGCCCCACCTCCGGGATTCATGGCTACACCTTC.

This chain joins TRBV7-2 and TRBJ2-1, with TRBD2 as a possible D gene (5 bases). There are 15 residues in the CDR3. V gave up 3 bases and J gave up 0 bases, with 9 bases separating them. Looked up from germline, CDR1 is SGHTA and CDR2 is FQGNSA. Here the CDR3 DNA reads TGTGCCAGCAGCTTTGGGAGCCCCTCCTACAATGAGCAGTTCTTC. Protein product: CASSFGSPSYNEQFF.

The chain combines TRBV6-5 with TRBJ2-3; TRBD2 matches at 13 bases. V shed 5 bases, J shed 2 bases, and the junction held 1 base outside the gene matches. Germline values: CDR1 MNHEY, CDR2 SVGAGI. This CDR3 spans 15 amino acids. The CDR3 loop is CASSTSGGATDTQYF. CDR3 nucleotides: TGTGCCAGCAGTACTAGCGGGGGGGCCACAGATACGCAGTATTTT.

The rearrangement joins TRBV7-2 to TRBJ1-5; 7 positions match TRBD1. Germline CDR1 is SGHTA and CDR2 is FQGNSA. After removal of 4 bases from V and 11 bases from J, the junction contained 14 bases not matched to a gene. The CDR3 has 15 amino acids. This CDR3 reads CASSYRGGGIGAQHF. CDR3 in DNA: TGTGCCAGCAGCTACAGGGGCGGGGGAATCGGAGCCCAGCATTTT.

The rearrangement links TRBV6-5 to TRBJ2-7; 8 bases fit TRBD2. The CDR3 length is 15 residues. J lost 5 bases, V lost 6 bases, and 12 bases had no gene match. Germline V gene lookup returns CDR1 MNHEY and CDR2 SVGAGI. Here the CDR3 DNA reads TGTGCCAGCAGCCCGGGACTAGTGGGACTCCACGAGCAGTACTTC. Its protein product is CASSPGLVGLHEQYF.

This rearrangement joins TRBV7-2 to TRBJ2-1, with TRBD2 matching 10 bases. Germline loops: CDR1 SGHTA, CDR2 FQGNSA. The J segment lost 2 bases and the V segment lost 0 bases, leaving 1 base of the junction unmatched. The CDR3 covers 16 residues. The CDR3 nucleotides read TGTGCCAGCAGCTTAGCGCTAGCGGGGGCCTACAATGAGCAGTTCTTC. Its protein is CASSLALAGAYNEQFF.

The chain carries TRBV10-3 and TRBJ1-2; tentative D call: TRBD1 (5 bases). From germline, CDR1 is ENHRY and CDR2 SYGVKD. The V and J ends lost 6 bases and 6 bases respectively, with 14 bases between them. There are 13 residues in the CDR3. The DNA of the CDR3 is TGTGCCATCAGCGGTCGAGGGGACGATGGCTACACCTTC. Its translation is CAISGRGDDGYTF.

V and J are TRBV2 and TRBJ1-4; no firm D call. CDR1 and CDR2 (germline): SNHLY, FYNNEI. The length of the CDR3 is 15 residues. The V end lost 6 bases, the J end lost 0 bases, and 11 bases lay between the germline ends. The CDR3 nucleotides are TGTGCCAGCAGGCGTGAGCTTCCAACTAATGAAAAACTGTTTTTT. As protein: CASRRELPTNEKLFF.

The CDR3 DNA reads TGCGCCAGCAGCTTGGCCGTGACAGGGGCCTACGAGCAGTACTTC. It codes for CASSLAVTGAYEQYF. The genes are TRBV5-1 and TRBJ2-7, with 8 bases fitting TRBD1. Germline CDR1 SGHRS, CDR2 YFSETQ. This CDR3 contains 15 residues. The junction had 4 bases not matched to a gene; V was cut back by 0 bases and J by 2 bases.

With respect to this clone: One junction end does not reproduce the germline sequence, and a read error may be involved. The chain combines TRBV6-1 with TRBJ1-1; D is uncertain. CDR1 MNHNS and CDR2 SASEGT come from the germline V gene. The CDR3 runs 17 residues. The CDR3, as DNA: TGTGCCAGCAGGGAAGGGTTCGGGAGAAGGCTGAACACTGAAGCTTTCTTT. Translating gives CASREGFGRRLNTEAFF.

This clone was counted between two and nine times. This chain joins TRBV19 and TRBJ2-2; 9 bases are a match to TRBD1. J gave up 6 bases and V 9 bases, and 11 bases lay outside the gene matches. The CDR3 runs to 15 residues. Germline V gene lookup returns CDR1 LNHDA and CDR2 SQIVND (reference sequence). The CDR3 is CASVTGGDASGELFF. The CDR3 DNA follows: TGTGCCAGCGTTACAGGGGGCGATGCATCCGGGGAGCTGTTTTTT.

The chain is built from TRBV30 and TRBJ1-2; no reliable D call. This CDR3 is built from 14 residues. Germline CDR1 is GTSNPN and CDR2 is SVGIG (reference sequence). With 2 bases removed from V and 7 bases from J, the gap between germline ends came to 17 bases. The DNA for the CDR3 is TGTGCCTGGAGTCCACCCCAGGTAGCGAGTGGCTACACCTTC. Translation: CAWSPPQVASGYTF.

The V and J genes are TRBV5-1 and TRBJ2-3; 11 positions agree with TRBD2. CDR3 length: 17 amino acids. Germline V gene lookup returns CDR1 SGHRS and CDR2 YFSETQ. V shed 4 bases, J shed 4 bases, and the junction held 11 bases outside the gene matches. This CDR3 reads CASSPTFGTSGADTQYF. CDR3 bases: TGCGCCAGCAGCCCTACCTTCGGGACTAGCGGTGCAGATACGCAGTATTTT. The full variable domain, with the rest looked up from reference TRBV5-1 and TRBJ2-3, is KAGVTQTPRYLIKTRGQQVTLSCSPISGHRSVSWYQQTPGQGLQFLFEYFSETQRNKGNFPGRFSGRQFSNSRSEMNVSTLELGDSALYLCASSPTFGTSGADTQYFGPGTRLTVL.

J is TRBJ2-2 and V is TRBV18; TRBD2 matches at 9 bases. CDR3 length: 16 amino acids. The V gene end was trimmed by 6 bases and the J gene end by 0 bases; junction bases not matched to a gene: 5. Germline lookup yields CDR1 KGHSH and CDR2 LQKENI. CDR3 loop: CASSYSGGPNTGELFF. The CDR3 nucleotides are TGTGCCAGCTCTTATAGCGGGGGACCGAACACCGGGGAGCTGTTTTTT.

The rearrangement links TRBV7-2 to TRBJ2-1; 12 nucleotides match TRBD2. This CDR3 is 16 amino acids long. The ends lost 5 bases at V and 3 bases at J; junction bases unmatched: 5. Germline V gene sequence: CDR1 SGHTA, CDR2 FQGNSA. The DNA of the CDR3 is TGTGCCAGCAGCCACCTAGCGGGGGGGAACTACAATGAGCAGTTCTTC. Translating it yields CASSHLAGGNYNEQFF.

This chain joins TRBV28 and TRBJ2-7; possible D gene TRBD1, 6 bases. Germline CDR1 reads MDHEN; CDR2 reads SYDVKM. The V end was cut by 4 bases, the J end by 3 bases, with 16 bases between. There are 15 residues in the CDR3. CDR3 protein: CASSSPAGAGYEQYF. The CDR3 DNA sequence: TGTGCCAGCAGTTCCCCGGCAGGGGCGGGCTACGAGCAGTACTTC.

This chain links TRBV7-6 with TRBJ1-1, with TRBD1 matching over 10 bases. Trimming took 4 bases from V and 3 from J; bases not matched to a gene: 8. CDR3 size: 16 residues. CDR1 and CDR2 from the germline V gene are SGHVS and FNYEAQ. The DNA for the CDR3 is TGTGCCAGCAGCTACGAAACGGGACAGGGGTACACTGAAGCTTTCTTT. This sequence encodes CASSYETGQGYTEAFF.

The CDR3 here is CASSLIFKGAGYGYTF. The DNA for the CDR3 is TGTGCCAGCAGTTTAATCTTTAAGGGGGCTGGCTATGGCTACACCTTC. The chain has TRBV28 and TRBJ1-2; 7 bases line up with TRBD1. Trimming cost V 2 bases and J 4 bases; bases outside gene matches: 10. Germline values: CDR1 MDHEN, CDR2 SYDVKM. The CDR3 is 16 amino acids.

The V and J genes are TRBV5-1 and TRBJ2-7; TRBD1 might be the D (5 bases). The CDR3 runs 14 residues. Trimming removed 4 bases from V and 2 bases from J, with 13 bases in between. CDR1 is SGHRS, CDR2 YFSETQ, per germline. CDR3 bases: TGCGCCAGCAGCACACTCGACAGTACCTACGAGCAGTACTTC. Residues: CASSTLDSTYEQYF. The full variable domain, rest sourced from reference TRBV5-1 and TRBJ2-7, is KAGVTQTPRYLIKTRGQQVTLSCSPISGHRSVSWYQQTPGQGLQFLFEYFSETQRNKGNFPGRFSGRQFSNSRSEMNVSTLELGDSALYLCASSTLDSTYEQYFGPGTRLTVT.

The rearrangement joins TRBV6-5 to TRBJ1-1; tentatively, D is TRBD1 (6 bases). The germline CDR1 and CDR2 sequences are MNHEY and SVGAGI. The CDR3 is 14 residues long. Trimming cost V 4 bases and J 6 bases, with 15 bases left between them. CDR3 in amino acids: CASSSPTGLAEAFF. The CDR3 nucleotides are TGTGCCAGCAGTTCCCCGACAGGTTTGGCTGAAGCTTTCTTT.

This sequence joins TRBV14 and TRBJ1-2; 7 nucleotides line up with TRBD1. The trim removed 4 bases at V and 7 bases at J, leaving 15 bases unmatched. Per the germline V gene, CDR1 is SGHDN and CDR2 is FVKESK. The CDR3 extends over 16 amino acids. Here the CDR3 DNA reads TGTGCCAGCAGCCCCCGGGACAGATCTCTTAGGGGTGGCTACACCTTC. This sequence encodes CASSPRDRSLRGGYTF.

The chain combines TRBV28 with TRBJ1-2; maybe TRBD1 (5 bases). The germline V gene has CDR1 MDHEN and CDR2 SYDVKM. The CDR3 covers 12 residues. V gave up 8 bases and J gave up 5 bases, with 12 bases separating them. The DNA for the CDR3 is TGTGCCAGCTCCTCAGGGTTGTATGGCTACACCTTC. This encodes CASSSGLYGYTF.

Only one count was recorded for this clone. The chain employs TRBV7-2 and TRBJ1-2; 7 bases align to TRBD1. CDR1 and CDR2 from the germline V gene are SGHTA and FQGNSA. Trimming removed 8 bases from V and 3 bases from J; junction bases left unmatched: 12. This CDR3 is 15 amino acids long. The DNA of the CDR3 is TGTGCCAGCGAGTTCCTCCCAGGGGGGGACTATGGCTACACCTTC. It yields the protein CASEFLPGGDYGYTF.

The V and J genes are TRBV5-8 and TRBJ2-7; D tentatively fits TRBD1 or TRBD2 (6 bases each). Trimming took 3 bases from V and 0 from J, leaving 16 bases between them. The CDR3 is 16 residues long. Germline-derived CDR1 and CDR2 are SGHTS and YDEGEE. CDR3 DNA: TGTGCCAGCAGCTGGGGAGGCAGGGGCCGCTCCTACGAGCAGTACTTC. Translated: CASSWGGRGRSYEQYF.